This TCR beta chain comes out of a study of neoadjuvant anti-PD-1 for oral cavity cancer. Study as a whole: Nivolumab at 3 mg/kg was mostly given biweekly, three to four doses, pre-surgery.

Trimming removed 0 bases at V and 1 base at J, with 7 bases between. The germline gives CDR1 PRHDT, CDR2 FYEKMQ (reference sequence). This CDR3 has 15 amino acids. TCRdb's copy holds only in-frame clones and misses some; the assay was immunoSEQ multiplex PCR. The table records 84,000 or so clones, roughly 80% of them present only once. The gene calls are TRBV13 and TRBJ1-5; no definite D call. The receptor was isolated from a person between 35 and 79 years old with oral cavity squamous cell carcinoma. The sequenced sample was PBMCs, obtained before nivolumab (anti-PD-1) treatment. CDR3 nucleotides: TGTGCCAGCAGCTTAGGCGGGTCCAGCAATCAGCCCCAGCATTTT. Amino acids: CASSLGGSSNQPQHF.